The 27 T cell receptor beta chains below come from one sample, sequenced in a study of CD8 T cells in Susac syndrome. Random-hexamer reverse transcription was applied to roughly 0.5 to 1 ug RNA. One entry per CDR3 protein results from TCRdb running MiXCR on the immunoSEQ multiplex PCR reads. The table shows roughly 160,000 distinct CDR3 sequences, with approximately 94% occurring only once. The sequenced material came from CD4+ T cells from PBMCs. Every receptor here comes from a human donor with Susac syndrome.

The chain links TRBV4-2 to TRBJ2-5; the D gene is possibly TRBD2 (6 bases). The CDR3 has 14 residues. Per germline, CDR1 LGHNA and CDR2 YNFKEQ. Trimming took 0 bases from V and 5 from J, leaving 10 bases between them. CDR3: CASSQDASGETQYF. In DNA, the CDR3 is TGTGCCAGCAGCCAAGATGCCAGCGGGGAGACCCAGTACTTC.

The CDR3 protein is CASSFTENTEAFF. The CDR3 bases are TGTGCCAGCAGCTTCACAGAGAACACTGAAGCTTTCTTT. The genes are TRBV5-4 and TRBJ1-1, with D unresolved. Germline values: CDR1 SGHNT, CDR2 YYREEE (reference sequence). This CDR3 is built from 13 residues. Trimming took off 2 bases at V and 1 base at J, with 6 bases between the two ends.

J is TRBJ2-7 and V is TRBV6-1, with D unclear. V lost 0 bases and J lost 3, with 12 bases in between. The CDR3 extends over 15 amino acids. Germline V gene lookup returns CDR1 MNHNS and CDR2 SASEGT. CDR3 sequence reads: CASSEAPGQVYEQYF. In DNA form, the CDR3 reads TGTGCCAGCAGTGAAGCGCCAGGTCAGGTCTACGAGCAGTACTTC.

V usage is TRBV20-1 and J usage is TRBJ1-1; D gene unclear. Germline V gene sequence: CDR1 DFQATT, CDR2 SNEGSKA (reference sequence). The CDR3 has 15 residues. Trimming stripped 0 bases from V and 3 bases from J, with 14 bases between. The CDR3 reads CSARDLERGYTEAFF. DNA of the CDR3: TGCAGTGCTAGAGATTTAGAGAGAGGGTACACTGAAGCTTTCTTT.

This chain links TRBV2 with TRBJ2-3; 9 bases line up with TRBD2. Trimming at V came to 4 bases and at J to 2 bases, leaving 1 base not matched to a gene. CDR1 is SNHLY and CDR2 is FYNNEI in the germline V gene. This CDR3 has 14 residues. The DNA of the CDR3 is TGTGCCAGCAGTGGGACTAGCGTCACAGATACGCAGTATTTT. It yields the protein CASSGTSVTDTQYF.

This chain joins TRBV6-5 and TRBJ2-1; possible D gene TRBD2, 5 bases. The germline V and J ends were trimmed by 4 bases and 6 bases, with 16 bases remaining between them. The CDR3 has 15 residues. In germline, CDR1 is MNHEY, CDR2 SVGAGI. CDR3 DNA: TGTGCCAGCAGTTCCCGAGGGTCTCGGGGCAATGAGCAGTTCTTC. Translation: CASSSRGSRGNEQFF.

The rearrangement uses TRBV7-2 and TRBJ2-7, with D tentatively TRBD2 (6 bases). Between the trimmed V and J ends, which lost 5 bases and 6 bases, there was a span of 20 bases. This CDR3 is built from 15 residues. CDR1 SGHTA and CDR2 FQGNSA come from the germline V gene. CDR3 bases: TGTGCCAGCAGCAGGGTCTGGCGGGACTTGGGCGAGCAGTACTTC. Protein product: CASSRVWRDLGEQYF.

This clonotype was observed once. CDR3 loop: CASSRPDRDTGELFF. CDR3 nucleotide sequence: TGTGCCAGCAGCCGACCGGACAGGGACACCGGGGAGCTGTTTTTT. This chain uses TRBV7-3 with TRBJ2-2; 8 nucleotides agree with TRBD1. The V gene end was trimmed by 5 bases and the J gene end by 3 bases; junction bases not matched to a gene: 5. Germline lookup yields CDR1 SGHTA and CDR2 FQGTGA. This CDR3 contains 15 residues.

The V gene is TRBV5-1, the J gene TRBJ1-1; no reliable D call. This CDR3 spans 17 amino acids. Trimming pared 6 bases from V and 0 bases from J, leaving 21 bases between. CDR1 is SGHRS, CDR2 YFSETQ, per germline. The CDR3, as DNA: TGCGCCAGCACCTTAGGGCAGACTAAGCCCTTGAACACTGAAGCTTTCTTT. Its translation: CASTLGQTKPLNTEAFF.

The V and J genes are TRBV21-1 and TRBJ2-7; the table's D gene call, TRBD2, was not cross checked with the DNA. TRBV21-1 is a known pseudogene. The CDR3 has 14 amino acids. The CDR3 region has the DNA TGTGCCAGCACCCGAGCAGGAAGGCAGCACGAGCAGTACGTC. Translated: CASTRAGRQHEQYV.

The genes are TRBV2 and TRBJ2-7; D tentatively reads TRBD1 or TRBD2 (5 bases each). Germline V lookup: CDR1 SNHLY, CDR2 FYNNEI. The CDR3 consists of 13 residues. V gave up 7 bases and J gave up 5 bases, with 15 bases separating them. The CDR3 sequence is CASNPGTHNEQYF. DNA of the CDR3: TGTGCCAGCAATCCCGGGACCCACAACGAGCAGTACTTC.

This clonotype appeared once. J is TRBJ2-1 and V is TRBV24-1; weak D call: TRBD2 (6 bases). Germline CDR1 is KGHDR and CDR2 is SFDVKD. Between the trimmed V and J ends, which lost 3 bases and 5 bases, there was a span of 10 bases. The CDR3 consists of 14 residues. The CDR3 nucleotides read TGTGCCACCAGTGATATGGGGGGAAACAATGAGCAGTTCTTC. Encoded protein: CATSDMGGNNEQFF.

This sequence joins TRBV2 and TRBJ2-3; 15 bases are shared with TRBD2. V was pared by 6 bases and J by 0 bases, with 1 base of the junction left unmatched. Germline V gives CDR1 SNHLY, CDR2 FYNNEI. The CDR3 totals 16 residues. The DNA for the CDR3 is TGTGCCAGCAGCGGGACTAGCGGGGGGAGCACAGATACGCAGTATTTT. This encodes CASSGTSGGSTDTQYF. Together with reference TRBV2 and TRBJ2-3, the CDR3 gives the full variable domain: EPEVTQTPSHQVTQMGQEVILRCVPISNHLYFYWYRQILGQKVEFLVSFYNNEISEKSEIFDDQFSVERPDGSNFTLKIRSTKLEDSAMYFCASSGTSGGSTDTQYFGPGTRLTVL.

In DNA form, the CDR3 reads TGTGCCAGCAGAGCCGGGACAGGGGGCGATGAGCAGTTCTTC. Amino acid sequence: CASRAGTGGDEQFF. This chain links TRBV5-6 with TRBJ2-1; TRBD1 matches at 12 bases. This CDR3 has 14 residues. Germline V lookup: CDR1 SGHDT, CDR2 YYEEEE. With V trimmed by 5 bases and J by 8 bases, 5 bases remained unmatched.

This chain uses TRBV3-1 with TRBJ1-2; D is ambiguous. The CDR3 contains 14 residues. V was clipped by 5 bases and J by 0 bases, with 10 bases between them. Germline-derived CDR1 and CDR2 are LGHDT and YNNKEL (reference sequence). The CDR3 DNA follows: TGTGCCAGCAGCATCAAAGGCTCTAACTATGGCTACACCTTC. This sequence encodes CASSIKGSNYGYTF.

The chain recombines TRBV7-9 with TRBJ1-6, with 9 bases aligning to TRBD1. Trimming removed 2 bases from V and 8 bases from J; junction bases left unmatched: 4. CDR1 SEHNR and CDR2 FQNEAQ come from the germline V gene (reference sequence). This CDR3 spans 15 amino acids. For the CDR3, the DNA is TGTGCCAGCAGCTTAAGGGGACAGGGATATTCACCCCTCCACTTT. It codes for CASSLRGQGYSPLHF.

The chain combines TRBV19 with TRBJ2-2, with 7 bases that match TRBD1. The J segment lost 1 base and the V segment lost 9 bases, leaving 2 bases of the junction unmatched. The CDR3 extends over 13 amino acids. Germline values: CDR1 LNHDA, CDR2 SQIVND (reference sequence). CDR3 DNA sequence: TGTGCCAGCAGGGGGATGAACACCGGGGAGCTGTTTTTT. Translation: CASRGMNTGELFF.

The chain carries TRBV6-4 and TRBJ2-4; D unclear. V lost 4 bases to trimming and J lost 6 bases, with 22 bases between them. The CDR3 is 17 amino acids. Germline V gene sequence: CDR1 MRHNA, CDR2 SNTAGT. The CDR3 coding sequence is TGTGCCAGCAGTGCCACTACCAAAGCATTACCAAGAAACATTCAGTACTTC. Its translation is CASSATTKALPRNIQYF.

V is TRBV3-1 and J is TRBJ1-3; a weak D match, TRBD1 (5 bases). CDR1 and CDR2 (germline): LGHDT, YNNKEL (reference sequence). This CDR3 has 15 amino acids. V lost 1 base and J 2 bases, leaving 9 bases between the germline ends. CDR3 DNA sequence: TGTGCCAGCAGCCAAGGTCCGGGGCCTGGAAACACCATATATTTT. Its protein is CASSQGPGPGNTIYF.

V and J are TRBV20-1 and TRBJ2-1; D unclear. The germline V and J ends were trimmed by 5 bases and 8 bases, with 13 bases remaining between them. CDR1 is DFQATT and CDR2 is SNEGSKA in the germline V gene (reference sequence). This CDR3 is built from 12 residues. CDR3: CSALNLAHEQFF. CDR3 DNA: TGCAGTGCTCTAAACTTAGCACATGAGCAGTTCTTC.

CDR3 amino acids: CASRPSGATGELFF. DNA for the CDR3: TGTGCCAGCCGCCCCTCGGGAGCGACCGGGGAGCTGTTTTTT. The gene calls are TRBV28 and TRBJ2-2, with D possibly being TRBD2 (6 bases). The V and J ends lost 8 bases and 5 bases respectively, with 15 bases between them. This CDR3 region has 14 residues. Germline V CDR1 and CDR2: MDHEN, SYDVKM.

The chain has TRBV29-1 and TRBJ1-1, with a weak D call TRBD1 (5 bases). The CDR3 is made up of 12 amino acids. With 2 bases removed from V and 3 bases from J, the gap between germline ends came to 7 bases. Germline lookup yields CDR1 SQVTM and CDR2 ANQGSEA. In DNA form, the CDR3 reads TGCAGCGTTGAAAAGGGGTACACTGAAGCTTTCTTT. Its protein product is CSVEKGYTEAFF.

The chain links TRBV9 to TRBJ2-1, with D perhaps TRBD2 (5 bases). V was trimmed by 4 bases and J by 6 bases, leaving 17 bases between them. The CDR3 loop spans 15 amino acids. Looked up from germline, CDR1 is SGDLS and CDR2 is YYNGEE. In nucleotides, the CDR3 is TGTGCCAGCAGCCAGAGGTGGGGTGGAGGCAATGAGCAGTTCTTC. This sequence encodes CASSQRWGGGNEQFF.

CDR3 nucleotide sequence: TGTGCCAGCAGTTACCCGACGGGTAGCGGGGTGAACACTGAAGCTTTCTTT. It codes for CASSYPTGSGVNTEAFF. The chain joins TRBV6-2 or TRBV6-3 to TRBJ1-1; D call uncertain. The V gene's germline CDR1 is MNHEY and CDR2 SVGEGT. The CDR3 has 17 amino acids. V lost 2 bases, J lost 0 bases, and 16 bases lay in between.

This chain connects TRBV20-1 to TRBJ2-1; TRBD1 matches 8 bases. Trimming took 3 bases from V and 3 from J; bases not matched to a gene: 4. The CDR3 is 14 amino acids. Germline-derived CDR1 and CDR2 are DFQATT and SNEGSKA (reference sequence). CDR3 amino acids: CSASYRGSYNEQFF. The CDR3 DNA reads TGCAGTGCTAGTTACAGGGGGAGCTACAATGAGCAGTTCTTC.

The chain recombines TRBV30 with TRBJ1-3; TRBD1 is a possible D gene (6 bases). The CDR3 has 14 residues. Germline V gene sequence: CDR1 GTSNPN, CDR2 SVGIG (reference sequence). Between the trimmed V and J ends, which lost 7 bases and 2 bases, there was a span of 15 bases. The CDR3 sequence is CASLSGGTGNTIYF. The DNA for the CDR3 is TGTGCCTCCTTGTCGGGGGGCACTGGAAACACCATATATTTT.

The chain has TRBV27 and TRBJ2-7; TRBD2 might be the D (7 bases). The CDR3 length is 14 residues. V was clipped by 8 bases and J by 5 bases, with 19 bases between them. Germline lookup yields CDR1 MNHEY and CDR2 SMNVEV (reference sequence). The CDR3 sequence: CASRRSGGPNEQYF. The CDR3 DNA follows: TGTGCCAGCCGGCGCTCGGGGGGCCCCAACGAGCAGTACTTC.